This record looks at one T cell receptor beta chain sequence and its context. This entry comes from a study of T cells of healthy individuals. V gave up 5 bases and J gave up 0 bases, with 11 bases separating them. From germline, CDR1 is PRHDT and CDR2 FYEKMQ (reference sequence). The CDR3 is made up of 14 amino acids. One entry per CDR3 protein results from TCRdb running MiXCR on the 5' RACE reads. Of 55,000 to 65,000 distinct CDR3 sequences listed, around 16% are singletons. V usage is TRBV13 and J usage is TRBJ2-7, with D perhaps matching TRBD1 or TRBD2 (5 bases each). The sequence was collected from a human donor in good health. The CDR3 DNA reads TGTGCCAGCAGCCTCCGGGACGGCTCCTACGAGCAGTACTTC. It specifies CASSLRDGSYEQYF.